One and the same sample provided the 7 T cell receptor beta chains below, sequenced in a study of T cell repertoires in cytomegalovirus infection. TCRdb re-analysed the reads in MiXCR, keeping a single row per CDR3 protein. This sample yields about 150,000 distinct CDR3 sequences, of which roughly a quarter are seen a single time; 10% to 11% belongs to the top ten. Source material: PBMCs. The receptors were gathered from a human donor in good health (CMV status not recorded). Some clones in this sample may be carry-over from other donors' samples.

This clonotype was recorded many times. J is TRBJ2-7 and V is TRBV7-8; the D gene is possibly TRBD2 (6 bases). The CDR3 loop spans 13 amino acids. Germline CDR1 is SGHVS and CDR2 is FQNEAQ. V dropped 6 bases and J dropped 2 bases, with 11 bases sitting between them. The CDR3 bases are TGTGCCAGCAGGCGGGGAGAAGCCTACGAGCAGTACTTC. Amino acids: CASRRGEAYEQYF.

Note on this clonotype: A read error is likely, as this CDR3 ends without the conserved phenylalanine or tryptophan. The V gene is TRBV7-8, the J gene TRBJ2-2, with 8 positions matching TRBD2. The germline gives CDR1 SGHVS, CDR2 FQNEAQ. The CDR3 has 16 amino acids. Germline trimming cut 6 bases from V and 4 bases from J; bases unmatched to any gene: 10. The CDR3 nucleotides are TGTGCCAGCAGACCTCCGGGGGGGCCCTTCACCGGGGAGCTGTTTCTT. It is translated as CASRPPGGPFTGELFL.

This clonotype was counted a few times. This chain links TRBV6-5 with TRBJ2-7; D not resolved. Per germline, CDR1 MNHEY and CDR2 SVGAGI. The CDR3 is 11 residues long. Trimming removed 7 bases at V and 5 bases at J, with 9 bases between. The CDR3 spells CASTRKNEQYF. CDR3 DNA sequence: TGTGCCAGCACCCGTAAGAACGAGCAGTACTTC.

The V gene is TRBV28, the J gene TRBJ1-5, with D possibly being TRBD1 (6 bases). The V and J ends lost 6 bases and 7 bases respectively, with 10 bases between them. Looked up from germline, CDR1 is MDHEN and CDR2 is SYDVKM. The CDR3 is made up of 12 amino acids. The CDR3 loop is CASSRDIQPQHF. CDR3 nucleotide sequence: TGTGCCAGCAGCAGGGACATCCAGCCCCAGCATTTT.

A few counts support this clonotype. CDR3 in amino acids: CASSGSADPPYEQYF. The DNA for the CDR3 is TGTGCCAGTAGTGGTTCAGCGGATCCCCCCTACGAGCAGTACTTC. The chain links TRBV19 to TRBJ2-7; perhaps TRBD2 as D (5 bases). Trimming took off 5 bases at V and 2 bases at J, with 16 bases between the two ends. The CDR3 runs 15 residues. Germline lookup yields CDR1 LNHDA and CDR2 SQIVND (reference sequence). The whole variable domain, remainder taken from reference TRBV19 and TRBJ2-7, is DGGITQSPKYLFRKEGQNVTLSCEQNLNHDAMYWYRQDPGQGLRLIYYSQIVNDFQKGDIAEGYSVSREKKESFPLTVTSAQKNPTAFYLCASSGSADPPYEQYFGPGTRLTVT.

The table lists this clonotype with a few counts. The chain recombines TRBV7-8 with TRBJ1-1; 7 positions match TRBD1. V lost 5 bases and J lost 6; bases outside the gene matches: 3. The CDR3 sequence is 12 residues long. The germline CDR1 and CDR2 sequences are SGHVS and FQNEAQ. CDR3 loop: CASSDRVAEAFF. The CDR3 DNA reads TGTGCCAGCAGCGACAGGGTGGCTGAAGCTTTCTTT.

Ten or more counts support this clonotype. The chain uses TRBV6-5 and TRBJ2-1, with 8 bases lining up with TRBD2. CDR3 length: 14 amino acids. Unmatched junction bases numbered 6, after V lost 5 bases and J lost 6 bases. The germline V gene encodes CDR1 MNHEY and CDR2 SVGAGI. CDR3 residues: CASSRGGPPNEQFF. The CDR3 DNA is TGTGCCAGCAGTCGCGGGGGGCCACCCAATGAGCAGTTCTTC.